One sample yielded the 27 T cell receptor beta chains listed below, sequenced in a study of T cell repertoires in cytomegalovirus infection. TCRdb itself ran the reads through MiXCR, one entry per CDR3 protein. The data hold 150,000 to 200,000 distinct CDR3 sequences, with less than 9.5% observed a single time. Sequenced material: PBMCs. Every receptor here comes from a human donor in good health (CMV status not recorded). Some clones in this sample may be carry-over from other donors' samples.

This clonotype was observed at least ten times. The rearrangement links TRBV28 to TRBJ2-2, with D possibly being TRBD2 (5 bases). The germline V gene has CDR1 MDHEN and CDR2 SYDVKM. This CDR3 contains 16 residues. Trimming stripped 7 bases from V and 4 bases from J, with 19 bases between. This CDR3 reads CASKTPRPGFTGELFF. The CDR3 bases are TGTGCCAGCAAAACCCCGCGGCCGGGGTTCACCGGGGAGCTGTTTTTT.

This clonotype was seen at least ten times. This chain connects TRBV6-1 to TRBJ1-5; the D gene is possibly TRBD1 (6 bases). In germline, CDR1 is MNHNS, CDR2 SASEGT. V lost 10 bases and J lost 4, with 14 bases in between. The CDR3 is 13 residues long. For the CDR3, the DNA is TGTGCCACCAATTCCGGACAGAATCAGCCCCAGCATTTT. Translating it yields CATNSGQNQPQHF.

This clonotype was seen a few times. The chain recombines TRBV28 with TRBJ2-6, with D uncertain. V lost 5 bases, J lost 4 bases, and 6 bases lay in between. This CDR3 is 13 amino acids long. From germline, CDR1 is MDHEN and CDR2 SYDVKM. This chain's CDR3 is CASSRAGANVLTF. The CDR3 region has the DNA TGTGCCAGCAGTCGGGCAGGGGCCAACGTCCTGACTTTC.

This clonotype was counted at least ten times. The J gene is TRBJ2-1, the V gene TRBV28; D is possibly TRBD2 (5 bases). Trimming removed 3 bases at V and 5 bases at J, with 14 bases between. Germline CDR1 is MDHEN and CDR2 is SYDVKM. CDR3 length: 15 amino acids. This CDR3 is CASSFGTSANNEQFF. For the CDR3, the DNA is TGTGCCAGCAGTTTTGGTACTAGTGCCAACAATGAGCAGTTCTTC.

This clonotype was picked up many times. CDR3 DNA: TGTGCCAGCAGCTCCGGGACAGGGAGCCCCGGGGCCAACGTCCTGACTTTC. Protein sequence: CASSSGTGSPGANVLTF. The chain couples TRBV28 to TRBJ2-6, with 9 nucleotides matching TRBD1. Germline V gene data show CDR1 as MDHEN and CDR2 as SYDVKM. The CDR3 loop spans 17 amino acids. Trimming removed 6 bases from V and 4 bases from J; junction bases left unmatched: 10.

This clonotype was counted at least ten times. This chain joins TRBV4-3 and TRBJ1-6; D ambiguous. CDR3 length equals 15 residues. Germline CDR1 and CDR2: LGHNA and YSLEER. Trimming pared 0 bases from V and 7 bases from J, leaving 10 bases between. The CDR3 reads CASSQDGTSNSPLHF. Written as DNA, the CDR3 is TGCGCCAGCAGCCAAGATGGTACGTCCAATTCACCCCTCCACTTT.

This clonotype has at least ten counts. The V and J genes are TRBV7-2 and TRBJ1-2, with D perhaps matching TRBD1 (5 bases). V dropped 5 bases and J dropped 3 bases, with 16 bases sitting between them. Germline V CDR1 and CDR2: SGHTA, FQGNSA. The length of the CDR3 is 15 residues. The CDR3 is CASSRTGPKDYGYTF. CDR3 DNA: TGTGCCAGCAGCCGCACGGGGCCCAAGGACTATGGCTACACCTTC.

The chain couples TRBV9 to TRBJ2-6; the D gene is possibly TRBD2 (7 bases). Germline CDR1 and CDR2: SGDLS and YYNGEE. CDR3 length: 17 residues. The V end was cut by 3 bases, the J end by 0 bases, with 13 bases between. The DNA of the CDR3 is TGTGCCAGCAGCGAAGGGAGGGGGTACTCTGGGGCCAACGTCCTGACTTTC. The encoded protein is CASSEGRGYSGANVLTF.

This clonotype was detected ten times or more. In DNA form, the CDR3 reads TGTGCCAGCAGCTTAGACGCGGCCTACGAGCAGTACTTC. Translating it yields CASSLDAAYEQYF. The chain combines TRBV7-2 with TRBJ2-7, with no clear D. Trimming removed 1 base at V and 2 bases at J, with 6 bases between. Germline V lookup: CDR1 SGHTA, CDR2 FQGNSA. The CDR3 covers 13 residues.

Ten or more counts support this clonotype. The chain combines TRBV7-2 with TRBJ2-3, with 10 bases lining up with TRBD2. This CDR3 has 16 amino acids. Germline V gene data show CDR1 as SGHTA and CDR2 as FQGNSA. J was trimmed by 4 bases and V by 5 bases; bases with no gene match: 9. Here the CDR3 DNA reads TGTGCCAGCAGCCCATTAGCGGGAGGAAGGGCAGATACGCAGTATTTT. This translates into CASSPLAGGRADTQYF.

This clonotype has a count of ten or more. The chain joins TRBV7-2 to TRBJ1-3, with D unclear. The V gene lost 1 base and the J gene lost 0 bases, with 7 bases spanning the gap. Germline V gene lookup returns CDR1 SGHTA and CDR2 FQGNSA. The CDR3 totals 15 residues. CDR3 sequence (DNA): TGTGCCAGCAGCTTAGGTCAGAGCTCTGGAAACACCATATATTTT. This gives the protein CASSLGQSSGNTIYF.

This clonotype was counted many times. This sequence joins TRBV29-1 and TRBJ1-4; D is ambiguous. CDR1 and CDR2 from the germline V gene are SQVTM and ANQGSEA. V lost 5 bases to trimming and J lost 12 bases, with 13 bases between them. This CDR3 comprises 11 residues. CDR3 sequence: CSVSLGSQLFF. For the CDR3, the DNA is TGCAGCGTTTCTCTGGGGTCACAACTGTTTTTT.

This sequence joins TRBV14 and TRBJ1-3; 7 positions match TRBD1. Germline loops: CDR1 SGHDN, CDR2 FVKESK. Trimming removed 1 base from V and 0 bases from J; junction bases left unmatched: 6. This CDR3 contains 17 residues. The CDR3 sequence: CASSQVTGAYSGNTIYF. As DNA, the CDR3 is TGTGCCAGCAGCCAAGTAACAGGGGCCTACTCTGGAAACACCATATATTTT.

The chain is built from TRBV20-1 and TRBJ1-1; tentatively, D is TRBD1 (5 bases). The CDR3 is 13 residues long. V was shortened by 0 bases and J by 5 bases, with 10 bases between the two germline ends. Germline V CDR1 and CDR2: DFQATT, SNEGSKA (reference sequence). The CDR3 region is CSARDTGDTEAFF. The CDR3, as DNA: TGCAGTGCTAGAGATACGGGGGATACTGAAGCTTTCTTT.

The genes are TRBV2 and TRBJ2-5; D not resolved. Trimming removed 8 bases at V and 5 bases at J, with 12 bases between. Germline CDR1 is SNHLY and CDR2 is FYNNEI. This CDR3 spans 12 amino acids. In DNA form, the CDR3 reads TGTGCCAGCGGAACCCCCCGGGAGACCCAGTACTTC. Encoded protein: CASGTPRETQYF.

This chain joins TRBV6-2 or TRBV6-3 and TRBJ2-7; D gene ambiguous. The CDR3 sequence is 12 residues long. V shed 0 bases and J shed 6 bases, with 6 bases lying between them. Germline values: CDR1 MNHEY, CDR2 SVGEGT. The CDR3 is CASSYSSLEQYF. DNA of the CDR3: TGTGCCAGCAGTTACTCGAGTCTCGAGCAGTACTTC.

This clonotype occurred once. Just one base apart from a much larger clone, this may be a read error. This rearrangement joins TRBV29-1 to TRBJ2-1; D gene unclear. The CDR3 contains 12 residues. Germline V gives CDR1 SQVTM, CDR2 ANQGSEA. The CDR3 region has the DNA TGCAGCGGAGTGGGGTTTGACAATGAGCGGTTCTTC. Its protein is CSGVGFDNERFF.

Only a few counts were recorded for this clonotype. The chain uses TRBV7-6 and TRBJ1-1, with 8 bases aligning to TRBD1. There are 15 residues in the CDR3. Germline V gene sequence: CDR1 SGHVS, CDR2 FNYEAQ. After removal of 6 bases from V and 0 bases from J, the junction contained 6 bases not matched to a gene. Written as DNA, the CDR3 is TGTGCCAGCAGTCTAAGACAGGGGATGAACACTGAAGCTTTCTTT. Translated: CASSLRQGMNTEAFF. Full variable domain (missing parts from reference TRBV7-6 and TRBJ1-1): GAGVSQSPRYKVTKRGQDVALRCDPISGHVSLYWYRQALGQGPEFLTYFNYEAQQDKSGLPNDRFSAERPEGSISTLTIQRTEQRDSAMYRCASSLRQGMNTEAFFGQGTRLTVV.

This clonotype was seen repeatedly, ten times or more. The V and J genes are TRBV6-2 or TRBV6-3 and TRBJ1-5, with D unclear. The CDR3 spans 16 residues. The V and J ends lost 5 bases and 5 bases respectively, with 19 bases between them. Germline V gene data show CDR1 as MNHEY and CDR2 as SVGEGT. As DNA, the CDR3 is TGTGCCAGCAGTCCGATCCAACAGCGACCCGATCAGCCCCAGCATTTT. Encoded protein: CASSPIQQRPDQPQHF.

This chain connects TRBV2 to TRBJ2-1, with D tentatively TRBD1 (6 bases). Per germline, CDR1 SNHLY and CDR2 FYNNEI. This CDR3 has 14 amino acids. V was shortened by 5 bases and J by 6 bases, with 14 bases between the two germline ends. This CDR3 reads CASSRTATSNEQFF. CDR3 bases: TGTGCCAGCAGTAGGACAGCAACGAGCAATGAGCAGTTCTTC.

The V call is TRBV6-4, the J call TRBJ2-2, with D uncertain. This CDR3 has 13 amino acids. Germline values: CDR1 MRHNA, CDR2 SNTAGT. Trimming left V 8 bases short and J 4 bases short, with 11 bases between. The CDR3 reads CASATQPTGELFF. The CDR3, as DNA: TGTGCCAGCGCGACGCAACCCACCGGGGAGCTGTTTTTT.

This clonotype was found many times. The chain employs TRBV7-2 and TRBJ2-1, with D possibly TRBD1 on 6 matching bases. V was clipped by 5 bases and J by 3 bases, with 14 bases between them. Per germline, CDR1 SGHTA and CDR2 FQGNSA. The CDR3 runs 15 residues. The CDR3: CASSPSQGLYNEQFF. The CDR3 DNA reads as TGTGCCAGCAGCCCATCCCAGGGGCTCTACAATGAGCAGTTCTTC.

The chain uses TRBV14 and TRBJ2-3, with unresolved D. The germline CDR1 and CDR2 sequences are SGHDN and FVKESK. The ends were cut back, 1 base at V and 1 base at J, with 9 bases in the middle. The CDR3 is made up of 15 amino acids. Here the CDR3 DNA reads TGTGCCAGCAGCCAAGCACTACGGGGCACAGATACGCAGTATTTT. Its translation is CASSQALRGTDTQYF.

The table lists this clonotype with many counts. This rearrangement joins TRBV6-2 or TRBV6-3 to TRBJ1-5, with D hard to call. Germline loops: CDR1 MNHEY, CDR2 SVGEGT. CDR3 size: 13 residues. Trimming took off 6 bases at V and 1 base at J, with 7 bases between the two ends. In DNA form, the CDR3 reads TGTGCCAGCAGGACGGGAAGCAATCAGCCCCAGCATTTT. Translated, it gives CASRTGSNQPQHF.

This clonotype occurred many times. V gene TRBV6-2 or TRBV6-3 combines with J gene TRBJ1-1; the D is unclear. Trimming took 0 bases from V and 3 from J, leaving 5 bases between them. CDR1 and CDR2 from the germline V gene are MNHEY and SVGEGT. The CDR3 is 13 amino acids. In DNA, the CDR3 is TGTGCCAGCAGTTACTCGACCGACACTGAAGCTTTCTTT. Translated: CASSYSTDTEAFF.

This chain joins TRBV9 and TRBJ2-2; D not resolved. From germline, CDR1 is SGDLS and CDR2 YYNGEE. With 5 bases removed from V and 1 base from J, the gap between germline ends came to 6 bases. This CDR3 has 13 amino acids. The chain's CDR3 is CASREQNTGELFF. Here the CDR3 DNA reads TGTGCCAGCAGGGAGCAGAACACCGGGGAGCTGTTTTTT.

The V and J genes are TRBV28 and TRBJ1-6; D possibly corresponds to TRBD1 (5 bases). The CDR3 contains 15 residues. Deletions cut 4 bases from V and 6 bases from J, with 13 bases between. Germline CDR1 and CDR2: MDHEN and SYDVKM. CDR3 DNA: TGTGCCAGCAGTTCCCCGGGACGGATTAATTCACCCCTCCACTTT. It specifies CASSSPGRINSPLHF.